The rows below give T cell receptor beta chains drawn from one sample of a study of blood T cell repertoires in COVID-19. The method was immunoSEQ multiplex PCR; TCRdb's version includes in-frame clones alone and lacks a portion of them. The data contain around 100,000 clones, 80% to 95% of them seen just once; the ten biggest clones take up 2.1%. Sequencing was performed on peripheral blood. The receptors derive from a man aged 45-65 years with active COVID-19. CDR3s include the opening cysteine and the closing phenylalanine or tryptophan. The D gene is left open where the match is weak. Some rows have no size entry. The others give once, few or many, or a class for an expanded clone.

D gene	V gene	J gene	clone size	CDR3 protein	CDR3 DNA
TRBD1	TRBV7-9	TRBJ2-1	.	CASSGGQGAGNEQFF	TGTGCCAGCAGCGGGGGACAGGGGGCAGGAAATGAGCAGTTCTTC
TRBD1	TRBV14	TRBJ1-6	.	CASSQLTGGSYNSPLHF	TGTGCCAGCAGCCAACTTACAGGGGGATCCTATAATTCACCCCTCCACTTT
.	TRBV27	TRBJ2-1	.	CASSLYPPGEQFF	TGTGCCAGCAGTTTGTACCCCCCCGGGGAGCAGTTCTTC
TRBD1	TRBV4-2	TRBJ1-1	.	CASSHDTQGESAFF	TGTGCCAGCAGCCATGATACACAGGGGGAGTCTGCTTTCTTT
.	TRBV29-1	TRBJ1-1	.	CSVDRVNTEAFF	TGCAGCGTAGACAGAGTAAACACTGAAGCTTTCTTT
.	TRBV3-1/TRBV3-2	TRBJ2-2	.	CASSLRFKGQGGNGELFF	TGTGCCAGCAGCCTGAGATTCAAAGGACAGGGAGGGAACGGGGAGCTGTTTTTT
TRBD1	TRBV5-5	TRBJ2-7	.	CASSLSQGARQYF	TGTGCCAGCAGCTTGTCGCAGGGGGCGAGGCAGTACTTC
TRBD2	TRBV27	TRBJ2-2	once	CASSYAGGDLGELFF	TGTGCCAGCAGTTACGCGGGGGGGGACCTCGGGGAGCTGTTTTTT
TRBD2	TRBV4-2	TRBJ2-3	.	CASSRETSGPTDTQYF	TGTGCCAGCAGCCGAGAGACTAGCGGGCCCACAGATACGCAGTATTTT
TRBD1	TRBV19	TRBJ1-3	.	CASKRQGSGNTIYF	TGTGCCAGTAAAAGACAGGGCAGTGGAAACACCATATATTTT
.	TRBV20-1	TRBJ2-1	.	CSASMWSSYNEQFF	TGCAGTGCTAGTATGTGGAGCTCCTACAATGAGCAGTTCTTC
.	TRBV5-6	TRBJ2-5	.	CASSPQQETQYF	TGTGCCAGCAGCCCACAACAAGAGACCCAGTACTTC
.	TRBV12-3/TRBV12-4	TRBJ2-2	.	CASRPTGTGELFF	TGTGCCAGCAGGCCGACTGGCACCGGGGAGCTGTTTTTT
.	TRBV10-1	TRBJ1-5	.	CASSESSQPQHF	TGCGCCAGCAGTGAGTCCTCCCAGCCCCAGCATTTT
TRBD1	TRBV5-1	TRBJ1-5	.	CASSPPERGLHQPQHF	TGCGCCAGCAGCCCCCCGGAGAGGGGGCTTCATCAGCCCCAGCATTTT
.	TRBV24-1	TRBJ1-5	.	CATSDWGGNQPQHF	TGTGCCACCAGTGATTGGGGGGGCAATCAGCCCCAGCATTTT
TRBD1	TRBV28	TRBJ2-1	once	CASSLRQGIIDEQFF	TGTGCCAGCAGTTTAAGACAGGGGATTATCGATGAGCAGTTCTTC
.	TRBV7-8	TRBJ1-1	.	CASSLQTGATEAFF	TGTGCCAGCAGCTTACAAACAGGAGCCACTGAAGCTTTCTTT
.	TRBV3-1/TRBV3-2	TRBJ2-1	.	CASSHYSNEQFF	TGTGCCAGCAGCCATTACTCCAATGAGCAGTTCTTC
.	TRBV24-1	TRBJ2-1	once	CATSDARDEQFF	TGTGCCACCAGTGATGCCAGGGATGAGCAGTTCTTC
.	TRBV20-1	TRBJ2-7	.	CSVSGAYEQYF	TGCAGTGTATCAGGGGCCTACGAGCAGTACTTC
TRBD2	TRBV19	TRBJ2-2	once	CASSGTSGRLNTGELFF	TGTGCCAGTAGTGGGACTAGCGGGAGGCTAAACACCGGGGAGCTGTTTTTT
.	TRBV10-3	TRBJ2-3	.	CAISESLTDTQYF	TGTGCCATCAGTGAGTCCCTCACAGATACGCAGTATTTT
.	TRBV9	TRBJ2-6	.	CASSKTQGANVLTF	TGTGCCAGCAGCAAAACACAGGGGGCCAACGTCCTGACTTTC
.	TRBV5-6	TRBJ1-2	.	CASSLYIGSYGYTF	TGTGCCAGCAGCTTGTATATAGGGAGCTATGGCTACACCTTC
TRBD1	TRBV2	TRBJ1-5	once	CASSEAKDRGINQPQHF	TGTGCCAGCAGTGAAGCGAAGGACAGGGGGATCAATCAGCCCCAGCATTTT
.	TRBV7-9	TRBJ2-1	.	CASSLALEGGNEQFF	TGTGCCAGCAGCTTAGCTCTCGAGGGTGGCAATGAGCAGTTCTTC
TRBD2	TRBV6-5	TRBJ2-1	few	CASSFAGVHEQFF	TGTGCCAGCTCCTTCGCGGGAGTGCATGAGCAGTTCTTC
.	TRBV7-9	TRBJ2-2	.	CASSLAFGYGELFF	TGTGCCAGCAGCTTAGCGTTCGGGTACGGGGAGCTGTTTTTT
.	TRBV5-5	TRBJ2-3	.	CASSLGGVGLDTQYF	TGTGCCAGCAGCTTGGGAGGTGTCGGCCTCGATACGCAGTATTTT
TRBD1	TRBV5-1	TRBJ1-1	.	CASSLNPGTGDTEAFF	TGCGCCAGCAGCTTGAACCCCGGGACAGGCGACACTGAAGCTTTCTTT
.	TRBV5-6	TRBJ1-5	.	CASSLGGGNNQPQHF	TGTGCCAGCAGCTTGGGAGGGGGAAACAATCAGCCCCAGCATTTT
.	TRBV6-5	TRBJ1-3	.	CASSLHTGSGNTIYF	TGTGCCAGCAGCCTGCATACAGGATCTGGAAACACCATATATTTT
.	TRBV7-2	TRBJ1-1	.	CASSSLRRGTEAFF	TGTGCCAGCAGCTCGCTTCGTAGGGGCACTGAAGCTTTCTTT
TRBD2	TRBV10-1	TRBJ2-5	.	CASSDSGNPQETQYF	TGCGCCAGCAGTGACAGCGGGAATCCCCAAGAGACCCAGTACTTC
.	TRBV12-3/TRBV12-4	TRBJ2-2	.	CASSLRQTGELFF	TGTGCCAGCAGTTTACGACAAACCGGGGAGCTGTTTTTT
.	TRBV10-2	TRBJ1-1	.	CASSVSFVNTEAFF	TGCGCCAGCAGTGTGTCATTCGTGAACACTGAAGCTTTCTTT
.	TRBV7-9	TRBJ1-1	.	CASSRYRTLNTEAFF	TGTGCCAGCAGCAGGTACAGAACCTTGAACACTGAAGCTTTCTTT
.	TRBV5-1	TRBJ2-3	.	CASSLEGGARADTQYF	TGCGCCAGCAGCTTGGAGGGGGGGGCGAGGGCAGATACGCAGTATTTT
TRBD2	TRBV27	TRBJ2-1	.	CASRSGLAGRNEQFF	TGTGCCAGCAGATCGGGACTAGCGGGAAGGAATGAGCAGTTCTTC
TRBD1	TRBV11-1	TRBJ1-1	.	CASSPGTGRTEAFF	TGTGCCAGCAGCCCCGGGACAGGGCGAACTGAAGCTTTCTTT
TRBD1	TRBV5-1	TRBJ2-3	.	CASSLIPGGQGLTDTQYF	TGCGCCAGCAGCTTGATTCCCGGAGGACAGGGCCTCACAGATACGCAGTATTTT
TRBD1	TRBV10-1	TRBJ2-3	.	CASTPGQGSTDTQYF	TGCGCCAGCACCCCGGGACAGGGTAGCACAGATACGCAGTATTTT
.	TRBV3-1/TRBV3-2	TRBJ2-2	.	CASGQGTGELFF	TGTGCCAGCGGGCAGGGTACCGGGGAGCTGTTTTTT
.	TRBV2	TRBJ1-5	.	CASSESGQRYNQPQHF	TGTGCCAGCAGTGAAAGTGGCCAGCGTTACAATCAGCCCCAGCATTTT
TRBD1	TRBV3-1/TRBV3-2	TRBJ1-2	.	CASSPFATGVGYTF	TGTGCCAGCAGCCCTTTTGCGACAGGGGTCGGCTACACCTTC
.	TRBV5-1	TRBJ1-5	.	CASSPGSWGPRGNQPQHF	TGCGCCAGCAGCCCCGGGAGTTGGGGCCCGCGGGGCAATCAGCCCCAGCATTTT
TRBD1	TRBV27	TRBJ2-4	.	CASTSPGTGNIQYF	TGTGCCAGCACCTCCCCCGGGACAGGAAACATTCAGTACTTC
.	TRBV5-1	TRBJ1-1	.	CASSLGGGRTEAFF	TGCGCCAGCAGCTTAGGCGGGGGACGAACTGAAGCTTTCTTT
.	TRBV19	TRBJ2-2	.	CASRRGSSTGELFF	TGTGCCAGTAGGAGAGGGAGCAGTACCGGGGAGCTGTTTTTT
.	TRBV6-1	TRBJ2-3	.	CASSEDPTSTDTQYF	TGTGCCAGCAGTGAAGACCCTACTAGCACAGATACGCAGTATTTT